The 7 T cell receptor beta chains given below trace back to one sample, sequenced in a study of cytomegalovirus exposure and HLA in healthy donors. Vbeta (60) and Jbeta (13) primers were used in the PCR. Sequencing used immunoSEQ multiplex PCR; TCRdb keeps in-frame clones, though not all of them. This sample has fewer than 250,000 clones, with 76% found just once. The sample taken for sequencing was PBMCs. The receptors shown here come from a man aged 18 to 29 in good health and CMV-seronegative.

This sequence joins TRBV19 and TRBJ2-7, with TRBD2 matching 11 bases. The J segment lost 5 bases and the V segment lost 6 bases, leaving 3 bases of the junction unmatched. The CDR3 has 13 residues. The germline V gene encodes CDR1 LNHDA and CDR2 SQIVND (reference sequence). The chain's CDR3 is CASRILAGDEQYF. As DNA, the CDR3 is TGTGCCAGTAGGATACTAGCGGGGGACGAGCAGTACTTC.

V usage is TRBV28 and J usage is TRBJ2-7; TRBD2 is a possible D gene (6 bases). Germline CDR1 and CDR2: MDHEN and SYDVKM. The V and J ends lost 2 bases and 9 bases respectively, with 8 bases between them. The CDR3 extends over 11 amino acids. DNA of the CDR3: TGTGCCAGCAGTTTAAGGGAGGTGCAGTACTTC. Translation gives CASSLREVQYF.

This chain links TRBV6-5 with TRBJ1-4; D gene ambiguous. Germline-derived CDR1 and CDR2 are MNHEY and SVGAGI. This CDR3 has 15 residues. With 4 bases removed from V and 5 bases from J, the gap between germline ends came to 14 bases. CDR3 sequence (DNA): TGTGCCAGCAGTTTAATTAGCGGTGGAAATGAAAAACTGTTTTTT. As protein: CASSLISGGNEKLFF.

In DNA, the CDR3 is TGTGCCAGCAGCTTACAACTTGCGGGAGGGCACAATGAGCAGTTCTTC. Its protein is CASSLQLAGGHNEQFF. The chain employs TRBV7-3 and TRBJ2-1, with 9 positions matching TRBD2. Germline CDR1 reads SGHTA; CDR2 reads FQGTGA. Unmatched junction bases numbered 7, after V lost 2 bases and J lost 5 bases. The CDR3 has 16 residues.

The rearrangement links TRBV14 to TRBJ1-4; 7 bases agree with TRBD1. Germline CDR1 SGHDN, CDR2 FVKESK. The V and J ends lost 4 bases and 5 bases, in that order; junction bases with no gene match: 13. CDR3 length: 17 residues. The CDR3 is CASSPFPRQGVNEKLFF. The CDR3 region has the DNA TGTGCCAGCAGCCCCTTCCCCAGACAGGGAGTCAATGAAAAACTGTTTTTT. Combining the CDR3 with reference TRBV14 and TRBJ1-4 gives the whole variable domain EAGVTQFPSHSVIEKGQTVTLRCDPISGHDNLYWYRRVMGKEIKFLLHFVKESKQDESGMPNNRFLAERTGGTYSTLKVQPAELEDSGVYFCASSPFPRQGVNEKLFFGSGTQLSVL.

Points on this clone: Other nucleotide sequences from this sample produce the same CDR3. The V call is TRBV11-2, the J call TRBJ2-7; D is possibly TRBD1 (6 bases). The CDR3 runs 15 residues. Looked up from germline, CDR1 is SGHAT and CDR2 is FQNNGV. Trimming took off 1 base at V and 0 bases at J, with 10 bases between the two ends. The CDR3 region has the DNA TGTGCCAGCAGCTTAGTACAGGGTAGCTCCTACGAGCAGTACTTC. Translation: CASSLVQGSSYEQYF.

This chain links TRBV5-1 with TRBJ1-2, with a weak D call TRBD1 (5 bases). V gave up 4 bases and J gave up 3 bases, with 13 bases separating them. CDR1 and CDR2 from the germline V gene are SGHRS and YFSETQ. This CDR3 has 14 residues. Written as DNA, the CDR3 is TGCGCCAGCAGCCCGCTTGGAGGGGACTATGGCTACACCTTC. It specifies CASSPLGGDYGYTF. The whole variable domain, remainder taken from reference TRBV5-1 and TRBJ1-2, is KAGVTQTPRYLIKTRGQQVTLSCSPISGHRSVSWYQQTPGQGLQFLFEYFSETQRNKGNFPGRFSGRQFSNSRSEMNVSTLELGDSALYLCASSPLGGDYGYTFGSGTRLTVV.